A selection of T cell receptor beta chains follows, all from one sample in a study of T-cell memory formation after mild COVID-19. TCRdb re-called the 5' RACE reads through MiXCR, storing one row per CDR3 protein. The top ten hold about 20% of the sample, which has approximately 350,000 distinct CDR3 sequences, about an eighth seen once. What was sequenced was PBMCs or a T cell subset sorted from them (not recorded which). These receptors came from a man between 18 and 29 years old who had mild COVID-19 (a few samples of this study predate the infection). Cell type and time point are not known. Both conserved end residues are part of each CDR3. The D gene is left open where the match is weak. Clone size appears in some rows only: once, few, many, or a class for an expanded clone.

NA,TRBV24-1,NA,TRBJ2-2,CATSGGGAANTGELFF,TGTGCCACCAGTGGAGGGGGGGCCGCGAACACCGGGGAGCTGTTTTTT
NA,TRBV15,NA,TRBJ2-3,CATSRDRGYSVDTQYF,TGTGCCACCAGCAGAGATCGAGGTTATAGTGTGGATACGCAGTATTTT
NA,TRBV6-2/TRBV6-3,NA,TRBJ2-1,CASSYSRQQFF,TGTGCCAGCAGTTACTCAAGGCAGCAGTTCTTC
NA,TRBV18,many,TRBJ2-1,CASSPQAYNEQFF,TGTGCCAGCTCACCACAAGCGTACAATGAGCAGTTCTTC
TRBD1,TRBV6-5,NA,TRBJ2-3,CASSLTGAATDTQYF,TGTGCCAGCAGTTTAACAGGGGCGGCGACAGATACGCAGTATTTT
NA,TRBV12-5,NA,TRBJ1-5,CASALRPAPQHF,TGTGCTAGTGCCCTCCGACCCGCCCCCCAGCATTTT
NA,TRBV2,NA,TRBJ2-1,CASSEGSGWGEQFF,TGTGCCAGCAGTGAAGGCAGCGGGTGGGGTGAGCAGTTCTTC
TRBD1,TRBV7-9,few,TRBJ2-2,CASSSSAGQGINTGELFF,TGTGCCAGCAGCTCTTCCGCCGGACAGGGAATTAACACCGGGGAGCTGTTTTTT
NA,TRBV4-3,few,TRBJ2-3,CASSQLARQSDTQYF,TGCGCCAGCAGCCAACTAGCCCGGCAGTCTGATACGCAGTATTTT
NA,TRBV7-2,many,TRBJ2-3,CASSQRQGGDTQYF,TGTGCCAGCAGCCAAAGACAGGGAGGGGATACGCAGTATTTT
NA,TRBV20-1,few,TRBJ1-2,CSAAASLYGYTF,TGCAGTGCGGCAGCCAGCCTTTATGGCTACACCTTC
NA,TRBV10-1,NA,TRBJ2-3,CASSEDSTDTQYF,TGCGCCAGCAGTGAAGACAGCACAGATACGCAGTATTTT
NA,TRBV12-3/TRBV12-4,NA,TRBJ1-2,CASRVDRVSLYGYTF,TGTGCCAGCAGAGTGGACCGGGTATCTCTCTATGGCTACACCTTC
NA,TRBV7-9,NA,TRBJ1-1,CASSLAAGAFWAEAFF,TGTGCCAGCAGCTTAGCCGCAGGGGCGTTTTGGGCTGAAGCTTTCTTT
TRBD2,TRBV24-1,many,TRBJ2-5,CATSDPSGAMQETQYF,TGTGCCACCAGTGACCCTAGCGGGGCAATGCAAGAGACCCAGTACTTC
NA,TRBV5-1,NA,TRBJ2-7,CASSLGPEGSYEQYF,TGCGCCAGCAGCTTGGGGCCGGAGGGCTCCTACGAGCAGTACTTC
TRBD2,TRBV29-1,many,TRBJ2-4,CSVVPPGGGDIQYF,TGCAGCGTTGTTCCCCCTGGGGGGGGTGACATTCAGTACTTC
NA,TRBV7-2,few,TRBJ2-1,CASSRVSGAWGEQFF,TGTGCCAGCAGCCGGGTATCAGGTGCATGGGGTGAGCAGTTCTTC
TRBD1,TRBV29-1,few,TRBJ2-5,CSVGPPGQGETQYF,TGCAGCGTTGGTCCGCCGGGACAGGGGGAGACCCAGTACTTC
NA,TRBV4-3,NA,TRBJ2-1,CASSQGDSYNEQFF,TGCGCCAGCAGCCAGGGGGACTCCTACAATGAGCAGTTCTTC
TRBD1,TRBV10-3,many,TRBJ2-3,CAIRGQGGTDTQYF,TGTGCCATCAGGGGACAGGGAGGCACAGATACGCAGTATTTT
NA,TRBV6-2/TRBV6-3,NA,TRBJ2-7,CASSRSREQYF,TGTGCCAGCAGCCGTAGCCGGGAGCAGTACTTC
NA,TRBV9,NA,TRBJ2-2,CASSVFRSNTGELFF,TGTGCCAGCAGCGTTTTTAGATCGAACACCGGGGAGCTGTTTTTT
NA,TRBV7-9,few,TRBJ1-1,CASSPSRTYEAFF,TGTGCCAGCAGCCCCTCCCGGACGTATGAAGCTTTCTTT
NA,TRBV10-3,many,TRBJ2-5,CAIKLEPQETQYF,TGTGCCATCAAGCTAGAACCCCAAGAGACCCAGTACTTC
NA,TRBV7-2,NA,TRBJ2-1,CASSPPVRVTPYNEQFF,TGTGCCAGCAGCCCCCCGGTGCGAGTCACTCCCTACAATGAGCAGTTCTTC
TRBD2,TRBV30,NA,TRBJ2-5,CAWNPSGQETQYF,TGTGCCTGGAATCCTAGCGGACAAGAGACCCAGTACTTC
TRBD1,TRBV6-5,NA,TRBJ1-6,CASSKLDRGGSPLHF,TGTGCCAGCAGTAAATTGGACAGGGGAGGTTCACCCCTCCACTTT
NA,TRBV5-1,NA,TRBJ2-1,CASSLGPGQLNEQFF,TGCGCCAGCAGCTTGGGTCCGGGACAACTGAACGAGCAGTTCTTC
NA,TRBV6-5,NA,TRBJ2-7,CASISEDSYEQYF,TGTGCCAGCATTTCCGAGGACTCCTACGAGCAGTACTTC
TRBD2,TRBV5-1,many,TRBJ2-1,CASTSSSGGFNEQFF,TGCGCCAGCACATCATCTAGCGGGGGCTTTAATGAGCAGTTCTTC
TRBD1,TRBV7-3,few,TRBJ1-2,CASSAPHGQGISGYTF,TGTGCCAGCAGCGCCCCACATGGACAGGGGATCAGTGGCTACACCTTC
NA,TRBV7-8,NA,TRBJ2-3,CASSLARTNTDTQYF,TGTGCCAGCAGCTTAGCCCGGACTAACACAGATACGCAGTATTTT
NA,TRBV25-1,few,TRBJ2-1,CASSQIQSGANEQFF,TGTGCCAGCAGTCAAATTCAGTCCGGGGCCAATGAGCAGTTCTTC
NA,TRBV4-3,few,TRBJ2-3,CASSQGVAASQYF,TGCGCCAGCAGCCAAGGGGTGGCGGCATCGCAGTATTTT